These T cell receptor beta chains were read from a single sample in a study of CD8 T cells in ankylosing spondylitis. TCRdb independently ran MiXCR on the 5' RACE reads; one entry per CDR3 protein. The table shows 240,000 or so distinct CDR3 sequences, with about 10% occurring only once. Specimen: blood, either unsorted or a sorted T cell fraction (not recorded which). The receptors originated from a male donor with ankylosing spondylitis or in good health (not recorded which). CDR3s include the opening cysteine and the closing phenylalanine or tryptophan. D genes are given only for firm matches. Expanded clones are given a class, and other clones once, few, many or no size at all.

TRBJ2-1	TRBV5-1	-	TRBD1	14	TGCGCCAGCCAGGAGACAGGGTCATACAATGAGCAGTTCTTC	CASQETGSYNEQFF
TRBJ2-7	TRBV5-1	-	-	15	TGCGCCGCTAGGATGACTCACAGGGCGTTCGACGAGCAGTACTTC	CAARMTHRAFDEQYF
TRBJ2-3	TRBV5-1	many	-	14	TGCGCCAGCAGGCCGGACTCGAGCACAGATACGCAGTATTTT	CASRPDSSTDTQYF
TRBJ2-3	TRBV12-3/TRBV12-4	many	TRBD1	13	TGTGCCAGCACCCAGGGGGCCCGAGATACGCAGTATTTT	CASTQGARDTQYF
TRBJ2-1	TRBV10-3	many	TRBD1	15	TGTGCCATCAGTGGGGACAGGGGGCTTCTCAATGAGCAGTTCTTC	CAISGDRGLLNEQFF
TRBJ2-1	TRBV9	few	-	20	TGTGCCAGCAGCTCCCGGGGGGCCTATCTCGGAAATCGTCCGCCTAATGAGCAGTTCTTC	CASSSRGAYLGNRPPNEQFF
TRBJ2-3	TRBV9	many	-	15	TGTGCCAGCAGCGCGACAGGGAGGGACCCAGATACGCAGTATTTT	CASSATGRDPDTQYF
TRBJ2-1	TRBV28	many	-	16	TGTGCCAGCAGTATATCAAGATTAGGGGGGTTCGATGAGCAGTTCTTC	CASSISRLGGFDEQFF
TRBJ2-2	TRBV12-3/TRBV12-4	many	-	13	TGTGCCAGCAGTTCCAGACTCACCGGGGAGCTGTTTTTT	CASSSRLTGELFF
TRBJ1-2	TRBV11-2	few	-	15	TGTGCCAGCAGCTTAGATCCGGGGGGGGAGGAAGGCTACACCTTC	CASSLDPGGEEGYTF
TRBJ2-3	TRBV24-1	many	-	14	TGTGCCACCCAAACAAAGGATGGCACAGATACGCAGTATTTT	CATQTKDGTDTQYF
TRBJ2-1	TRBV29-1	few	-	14	TGCAGCGCTTCGGACATTTTGGGATACAATGAGCAGTTCTTC	CSASDILGYNEQFF
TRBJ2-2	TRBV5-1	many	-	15	TGCGCCAGCAGCGTCCGGGACCCGAACACCGGGGAGCTGTTTTTT	CASSVRDPNTGELFF
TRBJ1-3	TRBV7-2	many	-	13	TGTGCCAGCAGCTATAGGGCTGGAAACACCATATATTTT	CASSYRAGNTIYF
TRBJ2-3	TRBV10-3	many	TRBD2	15	TGTGCCATCAGTAGCGGGGGGGGAAGCACAGATACGCAGTATTTT	CAISSGGGSTDTQYF
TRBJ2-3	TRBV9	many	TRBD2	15	TGTGCCAGCAGCTTCCAGGGACTAGGGATAGATACGCAGTATTTT	CASSFQGLGIDTQYF
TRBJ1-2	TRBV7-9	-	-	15	TGTGCCAGCAGCCAAGGGTTAGGGTCGTATTATGGCTACACCTTC	CASSQGLGSYYGYTF
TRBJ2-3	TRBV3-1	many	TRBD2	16	TGTGCCAGCAGCCCGCACACTAGCGTTAGCACAGATACGCAGTATTTT	CASSPHTSVSTDTQYF
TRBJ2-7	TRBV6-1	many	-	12	TGTGCCAGCAGTGAACGACTCTACGAGCAGTACTTC	CASSERLYEQYF
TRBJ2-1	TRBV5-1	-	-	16	TGCGCCAGCAGCTTGGAGGAAGGGAGCTCCTACAATGAGCAGTTCTTC	CASSLEEGSSYNEQFF
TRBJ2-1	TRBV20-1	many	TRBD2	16	TGCAGTGCTACCTTAGCGGGAAGAAGCTCCTACAATGAGCAGTTCTTC	CSATLAGRSSYNEQFF
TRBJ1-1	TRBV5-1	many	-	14	TGCGCCAGCAGCCCAGAACCACGGTTCGCTGAAGCTTTCTTT	CASSPEPRFAEAFF
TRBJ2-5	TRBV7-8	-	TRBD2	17	TGTGCCAGCAGCTTAGATACTAGCGGGAGCATAGGGGAGACCCAGTACTTC	CASSLDTSGSIGETQYF
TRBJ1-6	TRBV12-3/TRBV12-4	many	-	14	TGTGCCAGCAGTTTGTCAGGGGAAGGGGCACCCCTCCACTTT	CASSLSGEGAPLHF
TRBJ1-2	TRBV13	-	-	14	TGTGCCAGCAGCTTAGCTGGGACAAGTCCTGACTACACCTTC	CASSLAGTSPDYTF
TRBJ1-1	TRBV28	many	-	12	TGTGCCAGCCAAATGCAGAGGGGAGTAGCTTTCTTT	CASQMQRGVAFF
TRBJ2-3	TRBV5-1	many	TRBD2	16	TGCGCCAGCAGCTTGGGGCCAGCGGGGGGGCGAGATACGCAGTATTTT	CASSLGPAGGRDTQYF
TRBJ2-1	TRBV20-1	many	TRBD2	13	TGCAGTGCTCCCGGGACTAGCGGCTATGAGCAGTTCTTC	CSAPGTSGYEQFF
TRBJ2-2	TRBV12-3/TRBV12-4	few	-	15	TGTGCCAGCAGTTTCGGCGGGATGGCCACCGGGGAGCTGTTTTTT	CASSFGGMATGELFF